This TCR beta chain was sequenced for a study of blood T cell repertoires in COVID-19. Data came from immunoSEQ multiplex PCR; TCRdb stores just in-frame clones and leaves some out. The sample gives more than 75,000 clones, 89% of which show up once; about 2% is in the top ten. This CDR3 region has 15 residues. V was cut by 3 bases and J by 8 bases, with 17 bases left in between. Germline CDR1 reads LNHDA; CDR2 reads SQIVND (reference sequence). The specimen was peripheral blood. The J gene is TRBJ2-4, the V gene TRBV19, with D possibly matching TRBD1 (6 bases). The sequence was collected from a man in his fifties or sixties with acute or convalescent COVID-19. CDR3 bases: TGTGCCAGTAGTATGCCCCAGGGGCGCGTGGACATTCAGTACTTC. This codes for CASSMPQGRVDIQYF.